The source of this TCR beta chain is a study of Ad26.COV2.S vaccination and SARS-CoV-2 variants. Overall study context: Once, or twice with 56 days between doses, Ad26.COV2.S was given intramuscularly.

Comments on this clone: The antigen is not known.

The treatment denotes: around 19 received Ad26.COV2.S at low or high dose, single or two shots; roughly 5 received placebo; per-sample allocation not given. It was on day 63 after the first vaccine or placebo injection that samples were taken. The CDR3 is 14 amino acids. CDR1 is SGHVS and CDR2 is FNYEAQ in the germline V gene. V dropped 4 bases and J dropped 5; count of bases not matched to a gene: 3. Sequencing was performed with immunoSEQ multiplex PCR; in TCRdb, only in-frame clones are kept and a portion is missing. The sample contains around 450,000 clones, 85% to 90% of which appear only once. General study points: Higher spike-specific TCR breadth was found in vaccine recipients than in placebo recipients.

This TCR was sampled from a person aged 18-65 years who received the Ad26.COV2.S COVID-19 vaccine or a placebo. Sequencing was performed on peripheral blood, taken in a trial of Ad26.COV2.S vaccine versus placebo. V is TRBV7-6 and J is TRBJ1-5, with 9 bases that match TRBD1. CDR3 sequence (DNA): TGTGCCAGCAGCTCGGGACAGGGCTATCAGCCCCAGCATTTT. Amino acid sequence: CASSSGQGYQPQHF.